The rows below give T cell receptor beta chains drawn from one sample of a study of cytomegalovirus exposure and HLA in healthy donors. TCRdb keeps only in-frame clones here, not all; method: immunoSEQ multiplex PCR. The repertoire holds about 44,000 clones, with 93% as singletons. The sample was PBMCs. These receptor sequences come from a woman aged 18-29 years in good health and CMV-seronegative. Both conserved end residues are part of each CDR3. D genes are given only for firm matches.

16	TRBV6-6	TRBD1	TRBJ1-3	TGTGCCAGCAGTTACTCGAACAGGGGACCTGGAAACACCATATATTTT	CASSYSNRGPGNTIYF
20	TRBV5-4	TRBD1	TRBJ2-6	TGTGCCAGCAGCCGAGGGGGGACAGGGGTCCCTCGCTCTGGGGCCAACGTCCTGACTTTC	CASSRGGTGVPRSGANVLTF
15	TRBV18	-	TRBJ1-3	TGTGCCAGCTCACCAGAGGTCTCGAGTGGAAACACCATATATTTT	CASSPEVSSGNTIYF
15	TRBV18	TRBD1	TRBJ1-2	TGTGCCAGCTCATCATTTCAGGGGGCTGAGGATGGCTACACCTTC	CASSSFQGAEDGYTF
16	TRBV9	-	TRBJ2-5	TGTGCCAGCAGCGTAGGTGGAGGGGTAGTTGAAGAGACCCAGTACTTC	CASSVGGGVVEETQYF
13	TRBV19	-	TRBJ1-1	TGTGCCAGTAGGATGGAGGGGCCCACTGAAGCTTTCTTT	CASRMEGPTEAFF
9	TRBV20-1	-	TRBJ2-7	TGCAGTGCTGGGGAGGACCAGTACTTC	CSAGEDQYF
16	TRBV5-5	TRBD1	TRBJ1-1	TGTGCCAGCAGCCCCGAGACAGGGACCAAGAACACTGAAGCTTTCTTT	CASSPETGTKNTEAFF
14	TRBV5-4	-	TRBJ2-7	TGTGCCAGCAGCTCCACGGGGAACTTAGTAGAGCAGTACTTC	CASSSTGNLVEQYF
15	TRBV28	-	TRBJ2-3	TGTGCCAGCAGTGGGACTCAAAGCAGCACAGATACGCAGTATTTT	CASSGTQSSTDTQYF